This passage covers 24 T cell receptor beta chains from one sample sequenced in a study of long-term antiretroviral therapy in people with HIV. An immunoSEQ assay, version v3.0, was performed at survey level. The data were produced by immunoSEQ multiplex PCR, yet TCRdb's version contains in-frame clones alone and is incomplete. The data contain around 33,000 clones, roughly four fifths of them singletons. The starting material was unsorted PBMCs, obtained 0.4 years before starting antiretroviral therapy. Every receptor here comes from a young man with HIV.

This clone was picked up a small number of times. V usage is TRBV25-1 and J usage is TRBJ1-2; D ambiguous. The CDR3 extends over 14 amino acids. Germline loops: CDR1 MGHDK, CDR2 SYGVNS. Trimming shortened V by 2 bases and J by 6 bases, and 13 bases separated the two germline ends. CDR3 in amino acids: CASSEEITPHGYTF. CDR3 nucleotide sequence: TGTGCCAGCAGTGAAGAGATTACCCCTCATGGCTACACCTTC.

The chain carries TRBV6-6 and TRBJ2-1, with 7 nucleotides matching TRBD2. The V gene end was trimmed by 2 bases and the J gene end by 10 bases; junction bases not matched to a gene: 8. Germline-derived CDR1 and CDR2 are MNHNY and SVGAGI (reference sequence). CDR3 size: 14 residues. DNA of the CDR3: TGTGCCAGCAGTTACCCGGGGGGACGAGGGGAGCAGTTCTTC. This gives the protein CASSYPGGRGEQFF.

This sequence joins TRBV15 and TRBJ2-7, with D maybe TRBD2 (5 bases). This CDR3 has 12 amino acids. Germline values: CDR1 LNHNV, CDR2 YYDKDF (reference sequence). Trimming left V 3 bases short and J 5 bases short, with 8 bases between. CDR3 in DNA: TGTGCCACCAGCAGCTGGGAGCACGAGCAGTACTTC. It translates to CATSSWEHEQYF.

V is TRBV28 and J is TRBJ1-3, with 10 nucleotides matching TRBD1. Per the germline V gene, CDR1 is MDHEN and CDR2 is SYDVKM. CDR3 length equals 14 residues. J was trimmed by 8 bases and V by 4 bases; bases with no gene match: 5. This chain's CDR3 is CASSSGTGAYTIYF. Here the CDR3 DNA reads TGTGCCAGCAGTTCCGGGACAGGGGCGTACACCATATATTTT.

The gene calls are TRBV6-6 and TRBJ2-5, with D possibly TRBD1 on 6 matching bases. Trimming removed 1 base from V and 5 bases from J, with 8 bases in between. The CDR3 sequence is 13 residues long. Germline CDR1 MNHNY, CDR2 SVGAGI (reference sequence). The CDR3: CASSYFQGETQYF. The CDR3 coding sequence is TGTGCCAGCAGTTACTTTCAGGGGGAGACCCAGTACTTC.

The chain recombines TRBV29-1 with TRBJ2-7, with 7 bases that match TRBD1. Unmatched junction bases numbered 10, after V lost 7 bases and J lost 7 bases. The CDR3 covers 12 residues. Looked up from germline, CDR1 is SQVTM and CDR2 is ANQGSEA. The CDR3: CSAWTGVGEQYF. The CDR3 nucleotides read TGCAGCGCCTGGACAGGCGTGGGGGAGCAGTACTTC.

Only a few counts were recorded for this clone. This rearrangement joins TRBV10-3 to TRBJ2-7, with D maybe TRBD2 (6 bases). Germline V lookup: CDR1 ENHRY, CDR2 SYGVKD. Trimming pared 6 bases from V and 2 bases from J, leaving 8 bases between. The CDR3 has 12 residues. The CDR3 DNA reads as TGTGCCATCAGCGGGAGCACCTACGAGCAGTACTTC. It specifies CAISGSTYEQYF.

The chain recombines TRBV11-1 with TRBJ2-2, with D unresolved. CDR3 length: 14 residues. CDR1 SGHAT and CDR2 FQDESV come from the germline V gene (reference sequence). V was clipped by 10 bases and J by 2 bases, with 14 bases between them. The CDR3 DNA is TGTGCCATTGCCGTCTCCTTAAACACCGGGGAGCTGTTTTTT. Translating it yields CAIAVSLNTGELFF.

The genes are TRBV27 and TRBJ2-2; no definite D call. The CDR3 runs to 13 residues. Germline V CDR1 and CDR2: MNHEY, SMNVEV (reference sequence). Deletions cut 3 bases from V and 5 bases from J, with 7 bases between. Written as DNA, the CDR3 is TGTGCCAGCAGTTTGGACCTGACCGGGGAGCTGTTTTTT. It codes for CASSLDLTGELFF.

V usage is TRBV11-2 and J usage is TRBJ2-2; possible D gene TRBD1, 6 bases. Germline V gene sequence: CDR1 SGHAT, CDR2 FQNNGV. The length of the CDR3 is 15 residues. V was cut by 4 bases and J by 6 bases, with 15 bases left in between. CDR3 DNA sequence: TGTGCCAGCAGCTACCTCAGGGGACGAGCCGGGGAGCTGTTTTTT. Its translation: CASSYLRGRAGELFF.

The chain couples TRBV5-1 to TRBJ2-1, with D perhaps assigned TRBD1 or TRBD2 (5 bases each). The germline CDR1 and CDR2 sequences are SGHRS and YFSETQ. Trimming removed 5 bases from V and 4 bases from J, with 16 bases in between. The CDR3 spans 15 residues. The CDR3 reads CASRGDQGAYNEQFF. The CDR3 bases are TGCGCCAGCAGAGGGGACCAAGGGGCGTACAATGAGCAGTTCTTC.

The chain uses TRBV9 and TRBJ2-7; a weak D match, TRBD1 (5 bases). Trimming removed 0 bases at V and 3 bases at J, with 10 bases between. CDR1 and CDR2 from the germline V gene are SGDLS and YYNGEE. The CDR3 has 14 amino acids. In DNA, the CDR3 is TGTGCCAGCAGCGTAGGTGCAGGGATCTACGAGCAGTACTTC. Translating gives CASSVGAGIYEQYF.

The gene calls are TRBV5-5 and TRBJ2-4; a possible D gene is TRBD1 (5 bases). V was trimmed by 7 bases and J by 0 bases, leaving 14 bases between them. In germline, CDR1 is SGHKS, CDR2 YYEKEE (reference sequence). The CDR3 totals 15 residues. Written as DNA, the CDR3 is TGTGCCAGCCAGGGTTCGCTTTTAGCCAAAAACATTCAGTACTTC. Protein product: CASQGSLLAKNIQYF.

CDR3 region: CASSFLGQGALGQFF. The CDR3 DNA follows: TGTGCCAGCAGCTTTTTGGGACAGGGGGCGCTTGGGCAGTTCTTC. This chain connects TRBV5-6 to TRBJ2-1; 12 nucleotides agree with TRBD1. The junction had 9 bases not matched to a gene; V was cut back by 2 bases and J by 12 bases. Germline loops: CDR1 SGHDT, CDR2 YYEEEE. The CDR3 totals 15 residues.

This chain joins TRBV7-9 and TRBJ2-1; TRBD1 or TRBD2 may be the D gene (6 bases each). Germline V CDR1 and CDR2: SEHNR, FQNEAQ (reference sequence). The V end lost 7 bases, the J end lost 9 bases, and 13 bases lay between the germline ends. The CDR3 runs to 12 residues. Here the CDR3 reads CASTGDSAEQFF. The CDR3 DNA reads as TGTGCCAGCACAGGGGACTCTGCTGAGCAGTTCTTC. Full variable domain (missing parts from reference TRBV7-9 and TRBJ2-1): DTGVSQNPRHKITKRGQNVTFRCDPISEHNRLYWYRQTLGQGPEFLTYFQNEAQLEKSRLLSDRFSAERPKGSFSTLEIQRTEQGDSAMYLCASTGDSAEQFFGPGTRLTVL.

The chain uses TRBV7-2 and TRBJ2-4, with D possibly TRBD1 on 6 matching bases. The V end was cut by 5 bases, the J end by 9 bases, with 17 bases between. The CDR3 extends over 14 amino acids. Per germline, CDR1 SGHTA and CDR2 FQGNSA. This CDR3 reads CASSLSEQGSIQYF. CDR3 in DNA: TGTGCCAGCAGCCTCAGTGAGCAGGGGAGCATTCAGTACTTC.

The chain carries TRBV11-2 and TRBJ2-1; possibly TRBD2 for D (6 bases). Germline CDR1 and CDR2: SGHAT and FQNNGV. The CDR3 spans 12 residues. Trimming pared 5 bases from V and 8 bases from J, leaving 10 bases between. CDR3 sequence: CASSPTRYEQFF. CDR3 DNA sequence: TGTGCCAGCAGCCCGACTAGATATGAGCAGTTCTTC.

The chain recombines TRBV6-5 with TRBJ2-7, with D perhaps TRBD1 or TRBD2 (6 bases each). Germline CDR1 reads MNHEY; CDR2 reads SVGAGI. V was cut by 0 bases and J by 5 bases, with 11 bases left in between. CDR3 length: 14 residues. The CDR3 sequence is CASSYSGGSDEQYF. For the CDR3, the DNA is TGTGCCAGCAGTTACTCGGGGGGCAGCGACGAGCAGTACTTC.

The V gene is TRBV6-1, the J gene TRBJ1-6; TRBD1 might be the D (5 bases). V was trimmed by 1 base and J by 7 bases, leaving 8 bases between them. This CDR3 has 14 amino acids. The germline gives CDR1 MNHNS, CDR2 SASEGT. The CDR3 DNA sequence: TGTGCCAGCAGTGAAGTGACAGAGAATTCACCCCTCCACTTT. Its protein is CASSEVTENSPLHF.

J is TRBJ2-7 and V is TRBV5-4; 12 nucleotides match TRBD2. Germline CDR1 is SGHNT and CDR2 is YYREEE (reference sequence). With V trimmed by 4 bases and J by 3 bases, 5 bases remained unmatched. This CDR3 comprises 15 residues. CDR3 loop: CASSSRLAGDYEQYF. Written as DNA, the CDR3 is TGTGCCAGCAGCAGTCGACTAGCGGGGGACTACGAGCAGTACTTC.

This rearrangement joins TRBV9 to TRBJ2-5; no definite D call. Germline CDR1 reads SGDLS; CDR2 reads YYNGEE. The germline V and J ends were trimmed by 4 bases and 5 bases, with 18 bases remaining between them. The CDR3 runs to 15 residues. CDR3 coding DNA: TGTGCCAGCAGCCCCACAGCCCCTTTGGTTGAGACCCAGTACTTC. Translation: CASSPTAPLVETQYF.

The chain uses TRBV7-9 and TRBJ2-2; the match to TRBD2 covers 8 bases. Germline V gene data show CDR1 as SEHNR and CDR2 as FQNEAQ (reference sequence). The CDR3 consists of 17 residues. V shed 3 bases and J 1 base; nucleotides not matched to a gene: 7. CDR3 sequence: CASSLASGSLNTGELFF. The CDR3 DNA sequence: TGTGCCAGCAGCTTGGCAAGCGGGAGCCTGAACACCGGGGAGCTGTTTTTT.

This clone was seen a single time. This rearrangement joins TRBV19 to TRBJ2-7, with D unresolved. Germline V gene lookup returns CDR1 LNHDA and CDR2 SQIVND (reference sequence). Trimming took 3 bases from V and 3 from J, leaving 9 bases between them. The CDR3 extends over 13 amino acids. The CDR3 nucleotides are TGTGCCAGTAGTATCGGGCCGAACTACGAGCAGTACTTC. Translating gives CASSIGPNYEQYF.

This clone was seen once. V usage is TRBV4-1 and J usage is TRBJ2-7; TRBD1 matches 7 bases. The V gene's germline CDR1 is MGHRA and CDR2 YSYEKL. The CDR3 is 14 amino acids. Trimming cost V 4 bases and J 4 bases; bases outside gene matches: 7. In DNA form, the CDR3 reads TGCGCCAGCAGCCCCGGGACAGCCCGATACGAGCAGTACTTC. Its protein product is CASSPGTARYEQYF.